This record covers a single T cell receptor (beta chain). What it binds is unknown. cDNA libraries for TCR beta contained unique molecular identifiers. TCRdb reprocessed the PCR reads via MiXCR and lists one record per CDR3 protein. The sample has 380,000 or so distinct CDR3 sequences; about a third are singletons. This record belongs to a study of post-analysis software for immune sequencing data. Study background: In terms of disease course, relapsing-remitting, secondary progressive and progressive-relapsing multiple sclerosis were included.

The CDR3 covers 17 residues. The V and J ends lost 6 bases and 2 bases respectively, with 17 bases between them. The study's findings and limits: Same-batch preparations were strongly co-clustered by F measure. TRBV5-6, TRBV5-1 and TRBV20-1 were among several TRBV segments more frequent in patients than controls.

This chain connects TRBV12-3 or TRBV12-4 to TRBJ2-6, with a possible D match to TRBD1 (5 bases). The sample was blood. The clonotype was recovered from a girl between 5 and 17 years old with multiple sclerosis. DNA of the CDR3: TGTGCCAGCAGCTTTTCCCCAGGGCCTGCTGGGGCCAACGTCCTGACTTTC. It specifies CASSFSPGPAGANVLTF.